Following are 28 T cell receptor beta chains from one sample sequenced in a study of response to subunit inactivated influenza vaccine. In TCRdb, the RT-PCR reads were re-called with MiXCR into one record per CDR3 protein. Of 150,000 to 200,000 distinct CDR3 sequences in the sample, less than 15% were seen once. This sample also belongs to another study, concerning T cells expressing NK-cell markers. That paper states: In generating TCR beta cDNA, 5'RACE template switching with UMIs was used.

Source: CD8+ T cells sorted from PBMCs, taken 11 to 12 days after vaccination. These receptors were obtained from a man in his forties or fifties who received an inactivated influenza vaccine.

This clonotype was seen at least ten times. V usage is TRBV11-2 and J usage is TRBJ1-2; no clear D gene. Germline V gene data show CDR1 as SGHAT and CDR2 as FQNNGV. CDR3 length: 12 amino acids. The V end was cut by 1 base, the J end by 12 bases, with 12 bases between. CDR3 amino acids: CASSLGHQAHTF. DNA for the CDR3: TGTGCCAGCAGCTTAGGGCACCAAGCCCACACCTTC. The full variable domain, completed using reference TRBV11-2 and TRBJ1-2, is EAGVAQSPRYKIIEKRQSVAFWCNPISGHATLYWYQQILGQGPKLLIQFQNNGVVDDSQLPKDRFSAERLKGVDSTLKIQPAKLEDSAVYLCASSLGHQAHTFGSGTRLTVV.

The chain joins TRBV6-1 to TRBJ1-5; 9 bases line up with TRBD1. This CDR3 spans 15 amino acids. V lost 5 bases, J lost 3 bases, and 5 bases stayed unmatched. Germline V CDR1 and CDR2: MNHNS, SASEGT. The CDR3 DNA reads TGTGCCAGCAGTACAGGGACAGGGCACAATCAGCCCCAGCATTTT. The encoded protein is CASSTGTGHNQPQHF.

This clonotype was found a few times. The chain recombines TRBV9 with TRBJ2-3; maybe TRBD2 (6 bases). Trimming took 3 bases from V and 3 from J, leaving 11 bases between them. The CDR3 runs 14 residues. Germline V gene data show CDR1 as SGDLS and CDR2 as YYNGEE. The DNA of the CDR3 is TGTGCCAGCAGCGGGGAGGTTTTTACAGATACGCAGTATTTT. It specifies CASSGEVFTDTQYF. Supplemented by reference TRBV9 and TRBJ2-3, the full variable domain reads DSGVTQTPKHLITATGQRVTLRCSPRSGDLSVYWYQQSLDQGLQFLIQYYNGEERAKGNILERFSAQQFPDLHSELNLSSLELGDSALYFCASSGEVFTDTQYFGPGTRLTVL.

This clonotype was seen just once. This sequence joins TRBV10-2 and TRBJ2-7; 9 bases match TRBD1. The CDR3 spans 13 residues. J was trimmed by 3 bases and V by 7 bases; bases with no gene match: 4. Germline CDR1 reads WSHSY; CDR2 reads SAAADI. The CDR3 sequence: CASTGTGFYEQYF. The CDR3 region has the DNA TGCGCCAGCACCGGGACAGGGTTCTACGAGCAGTACTTC.

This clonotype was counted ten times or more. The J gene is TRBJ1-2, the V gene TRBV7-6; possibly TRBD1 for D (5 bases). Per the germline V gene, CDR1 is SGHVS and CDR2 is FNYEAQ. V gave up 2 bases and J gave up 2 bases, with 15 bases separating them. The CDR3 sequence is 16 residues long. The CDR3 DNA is TGTGCCAGCAGCTTAAACGGAGCCAGGGCGAACTATGGCTACACCTTC. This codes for CASSLNGARANYGYTF.

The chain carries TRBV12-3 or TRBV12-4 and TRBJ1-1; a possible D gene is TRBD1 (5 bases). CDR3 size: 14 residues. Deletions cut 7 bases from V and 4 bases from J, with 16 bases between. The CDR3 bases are TGTGCCAGCAACCCTCAAGGGGCGGCCACTGAAGCTTTCTTT. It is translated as CASNPQGAATEAFF.

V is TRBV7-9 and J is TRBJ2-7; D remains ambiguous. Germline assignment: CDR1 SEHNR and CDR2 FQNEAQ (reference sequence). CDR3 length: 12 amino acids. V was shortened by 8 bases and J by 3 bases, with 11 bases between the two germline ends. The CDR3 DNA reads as TGTGCCAGCCGCATCGGCGGCTACGAGCAGTACTTC. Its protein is CASRIGGYEQYF. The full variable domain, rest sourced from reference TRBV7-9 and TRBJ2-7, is DTGVSQNPRHKITKRGQNVTFRCDPISEHNRLYWYRQTLGQGPEFLTYFQNEAQLEKSRLLSDRFSAERPKGSFSTLEIQRTEQGDSAMYLCASRIGGYEQYFGPGTRLTVT.

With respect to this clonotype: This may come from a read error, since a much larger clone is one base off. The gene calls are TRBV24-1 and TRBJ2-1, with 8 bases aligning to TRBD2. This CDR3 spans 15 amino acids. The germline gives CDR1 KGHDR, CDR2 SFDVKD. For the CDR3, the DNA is TGTGCCACCAGTGATTTGCAAGCGGGGGTACATGAGCAGATCTTC. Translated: CATSDLQAGVHEQIF.

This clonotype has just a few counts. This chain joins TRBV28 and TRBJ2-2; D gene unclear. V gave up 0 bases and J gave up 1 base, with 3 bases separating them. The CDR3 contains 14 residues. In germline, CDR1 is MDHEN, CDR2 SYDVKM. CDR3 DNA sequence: TGTGCCAGCAGTTTATGGGGGAACACCGGGGAGCTGTTTTTT. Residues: CASSLWGNTGELFF.

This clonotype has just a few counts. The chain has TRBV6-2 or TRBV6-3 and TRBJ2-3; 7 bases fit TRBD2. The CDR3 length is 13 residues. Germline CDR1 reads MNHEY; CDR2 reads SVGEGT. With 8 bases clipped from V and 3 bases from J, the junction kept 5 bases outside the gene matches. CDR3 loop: CASGGSWTDTQYF. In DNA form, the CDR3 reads TGTGCCAGCGGCGGGAGTTGGACAGATACGCAGTATTTT.

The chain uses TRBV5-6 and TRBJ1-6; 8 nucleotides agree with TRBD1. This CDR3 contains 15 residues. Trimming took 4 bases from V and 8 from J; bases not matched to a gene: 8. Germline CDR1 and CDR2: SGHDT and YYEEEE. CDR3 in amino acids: CASSLTGENDSPLHF. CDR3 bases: TGTGCCAGCAGCCTGACAGGGGAGAACGATTCACCCCTCCACTTT. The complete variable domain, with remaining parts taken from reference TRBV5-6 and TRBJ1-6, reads DAGVTQSPTHLIKTRGQQVTLRCSPKSGHDTVSWYQQALGQGPQFIFQYYEEEERQRGNFPDRFSGHQFPNYSSELNVNALLLGDSALYLCASSLTGENDSPLHFGNGTRLTVT.

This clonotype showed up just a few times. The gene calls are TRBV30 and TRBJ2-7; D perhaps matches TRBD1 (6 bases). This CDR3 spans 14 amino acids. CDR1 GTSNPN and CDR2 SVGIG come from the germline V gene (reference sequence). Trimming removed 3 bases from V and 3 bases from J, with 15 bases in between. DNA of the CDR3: TGTGCCTGGAGCGCCGGGACAATCCTCTACGAGCAGTACTTC. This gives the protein CAWSAGTILYEQYF.

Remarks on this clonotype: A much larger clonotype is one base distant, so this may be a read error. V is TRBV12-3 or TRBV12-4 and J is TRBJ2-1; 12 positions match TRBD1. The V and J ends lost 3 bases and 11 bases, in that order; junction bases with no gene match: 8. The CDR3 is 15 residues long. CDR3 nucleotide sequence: TGTGCCAGCAGTTTGAAGGGACAGGGGGCTTGGAAGCAGTTCTTC. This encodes CASSLKGQGAWKQFF.

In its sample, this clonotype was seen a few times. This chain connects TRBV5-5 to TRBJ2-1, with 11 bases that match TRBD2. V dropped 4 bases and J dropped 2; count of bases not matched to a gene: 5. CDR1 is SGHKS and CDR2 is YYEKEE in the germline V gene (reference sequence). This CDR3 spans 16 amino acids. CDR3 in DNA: TGTGCCAGCAGCCCTAGACTAGCGGGGACCTACAATGAGCAGTTCTTC. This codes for CASSPRLAGTYNEQFF.

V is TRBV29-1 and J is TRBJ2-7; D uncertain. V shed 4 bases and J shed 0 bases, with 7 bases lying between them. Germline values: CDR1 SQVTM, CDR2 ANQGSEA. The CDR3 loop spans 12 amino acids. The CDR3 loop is CSVATNSYEQYF. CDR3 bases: TGCAGCGTTGCAACTAACTCCTACGAGCAGTACTTC.

CDR3 sequence reads: CASSLAARDEQYF. The CDR3 DNA is TGTGCCAGCAGTTTAGCCGCGAGGGACGAGCAGTACTTC. The rearrangement joins TRBV12-3 or TRBV12-4 to TRBJ2-7, with D perhaps TRBD2 (5 bases). This CDR3 has 13 amino acids. The V end was cut by 0 bases, the J end by 5 bases, with 8 bases between.

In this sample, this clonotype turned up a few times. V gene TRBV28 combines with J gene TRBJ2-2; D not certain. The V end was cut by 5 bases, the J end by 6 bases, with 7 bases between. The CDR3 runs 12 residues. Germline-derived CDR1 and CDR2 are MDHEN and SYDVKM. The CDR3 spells CASSPISGELFF. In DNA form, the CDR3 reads TGTGCCAGCAGTCCAATCTCCGGGGAGCTGTTTTTT.

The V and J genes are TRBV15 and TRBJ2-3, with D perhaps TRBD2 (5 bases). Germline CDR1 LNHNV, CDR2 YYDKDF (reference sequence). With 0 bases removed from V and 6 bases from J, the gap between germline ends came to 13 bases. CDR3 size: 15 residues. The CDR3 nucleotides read TGTGCCACCAGCAGAGATTCCCCTAGCTCGGATACGCAGTATTTT. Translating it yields CATSRDSPSSDTQYF. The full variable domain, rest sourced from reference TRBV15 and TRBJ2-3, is DAMVIQNPRYQVTQFGKPVTLSCSQTLNHNVMYWYQQKSSQAPKLLFHYYDKDFNNEADTPDNFQSRRPNTSFCFLDIRSPGLGDTAMYLCATSRDSPSSDTQYFGPGTRLTVL.

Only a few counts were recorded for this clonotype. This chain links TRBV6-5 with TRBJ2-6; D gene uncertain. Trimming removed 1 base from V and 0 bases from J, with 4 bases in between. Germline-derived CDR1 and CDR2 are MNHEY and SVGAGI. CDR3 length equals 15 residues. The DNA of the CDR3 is TGTGCCAGCAGTTACTACGCCTCTGGGGCCAACGTCCTGACTTTC. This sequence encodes CASSYYASGANVLTF.

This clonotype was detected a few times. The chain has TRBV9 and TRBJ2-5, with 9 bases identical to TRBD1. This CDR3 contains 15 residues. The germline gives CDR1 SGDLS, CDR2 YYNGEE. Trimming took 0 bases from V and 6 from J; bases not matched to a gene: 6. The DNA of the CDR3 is TGTGCCAGCAGCGTAGGGATGGGGACAGGGCAGACCCAGTACTTC. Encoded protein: CASSVGMGTGQTQYF. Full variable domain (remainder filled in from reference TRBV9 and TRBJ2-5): DSGVTQTPKHLITATGQRVTLRCSPRSGDLSVYWYQQSLDQGLQFLIQYYNGEERAKGNILERFSAQQFPDLHSELNLSSLELGDSALYFCASSVGMGTGQTQYFGPGTRLLVL.

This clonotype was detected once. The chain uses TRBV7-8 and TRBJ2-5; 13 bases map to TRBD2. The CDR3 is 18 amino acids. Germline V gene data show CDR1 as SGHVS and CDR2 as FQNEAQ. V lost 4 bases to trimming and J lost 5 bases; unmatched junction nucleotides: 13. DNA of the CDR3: TGTGCCAGCAGCTACTGGACCGGACTAGCGGGAGTCGACGAGACCCAGTACTTC. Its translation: CASSYWTGLAGVDETQYF.

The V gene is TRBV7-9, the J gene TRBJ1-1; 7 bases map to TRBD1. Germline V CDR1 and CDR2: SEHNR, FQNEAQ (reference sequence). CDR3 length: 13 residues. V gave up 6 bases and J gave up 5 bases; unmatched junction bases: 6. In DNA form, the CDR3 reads TGTGCCAGCAGAACAGGGGTTGGAACTGAAGCTTTCTTT. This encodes CASRTGVGTEAFF.

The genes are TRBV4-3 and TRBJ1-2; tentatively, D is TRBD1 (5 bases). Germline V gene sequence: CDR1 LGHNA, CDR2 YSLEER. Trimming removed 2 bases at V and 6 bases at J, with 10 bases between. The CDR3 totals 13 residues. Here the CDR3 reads CASSQQTGNGYTF. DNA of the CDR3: TGCGCCAGCAGCCAACAAACAGGCAATGGCTACACCTTC.

The CDR3 nucleotides read TGTGCCAGCACCAAAACCGGGACCTGGACCACTGAAGCTTTCTTT. Protein product: CASTKTGTWTTEAFF. The chain recombines TRBV13 with TRBJ1-1; the D gene is possibly TRBD1 (5 bases). Deletions cut 7 bases from V and 4 bases from J, with 19 bases between. Germline lookup yields CDR1 PRHDT and CDR2 FYEKMQ (reference sequence). CDR3 size: 15 residues.

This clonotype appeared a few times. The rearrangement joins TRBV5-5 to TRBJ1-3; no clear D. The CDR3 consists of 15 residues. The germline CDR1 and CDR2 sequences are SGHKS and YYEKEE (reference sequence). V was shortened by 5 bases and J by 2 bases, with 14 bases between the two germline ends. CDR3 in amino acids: CASSPFLSTGNTIYF. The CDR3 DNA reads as TGTGCCAGCAGTCCTTTCTTGTCTACTGGAAACACCATATATTTT.

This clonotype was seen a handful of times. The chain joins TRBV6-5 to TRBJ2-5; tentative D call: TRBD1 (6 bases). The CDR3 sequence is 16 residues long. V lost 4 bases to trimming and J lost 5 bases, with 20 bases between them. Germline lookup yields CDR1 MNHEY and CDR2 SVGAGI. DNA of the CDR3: TGTGCCAGCAGTTGGTCTCCGTACAGGGCGGCTGAGACCCAGTACTTC. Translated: CASSWSPYRAAETQYF.

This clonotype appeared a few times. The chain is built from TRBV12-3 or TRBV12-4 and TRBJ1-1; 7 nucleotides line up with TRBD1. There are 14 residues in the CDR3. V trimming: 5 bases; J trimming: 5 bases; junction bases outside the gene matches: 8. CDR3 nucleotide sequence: TGTGCCAGCAGTCCCCTAACAGGGGTAACTGAAGCTTTCTTT. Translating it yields CASSPLTGVTEAFF.

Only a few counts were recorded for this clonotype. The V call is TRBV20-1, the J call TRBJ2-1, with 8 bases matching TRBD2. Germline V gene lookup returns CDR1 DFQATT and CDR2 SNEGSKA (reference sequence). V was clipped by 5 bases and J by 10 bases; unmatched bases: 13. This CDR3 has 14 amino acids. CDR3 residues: CSAPGGRKYWEQFF. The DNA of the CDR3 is TGCAGTGCTCCCGGCGGGAGGAAATATTGGGAGCAGTTCTTC.